This T cell receptor (beta chain) derives from a study of shared clonotypes between healthy human individuals. From CD4+ cells came CD45RA+ naive and CD45RA-negative memory subsets. Profiling relied on immunoSEQ multiplex PCR, and the TCRdb table lists in-frame clones only, not all of them. Among 2,500,000 or so clones listed, 90% to 95% were seen once. Sequencing was done on a sample of naive CD4+ T cells sorted from blood. Subset specified: CD45RA+ positively selected. The sequence derives from a young man in good health.

The CDR3 here is CASGGQTYTGELFF. CDR3 DNA: TGTGCCAGCGGGGGACAGACCTACACCGGGGAGCTGTTTTTT. The genes are TRBV7-9 and TRBJ2-2; 7 bases align to TRBD1. In germline, CDR1 is SEHNR, CDR2 FQNEAQ (reference sequence). This CDR3 has 14 amino acids. V was clipped by 8 bases and J by 3 bases; unmatched bases: 6.